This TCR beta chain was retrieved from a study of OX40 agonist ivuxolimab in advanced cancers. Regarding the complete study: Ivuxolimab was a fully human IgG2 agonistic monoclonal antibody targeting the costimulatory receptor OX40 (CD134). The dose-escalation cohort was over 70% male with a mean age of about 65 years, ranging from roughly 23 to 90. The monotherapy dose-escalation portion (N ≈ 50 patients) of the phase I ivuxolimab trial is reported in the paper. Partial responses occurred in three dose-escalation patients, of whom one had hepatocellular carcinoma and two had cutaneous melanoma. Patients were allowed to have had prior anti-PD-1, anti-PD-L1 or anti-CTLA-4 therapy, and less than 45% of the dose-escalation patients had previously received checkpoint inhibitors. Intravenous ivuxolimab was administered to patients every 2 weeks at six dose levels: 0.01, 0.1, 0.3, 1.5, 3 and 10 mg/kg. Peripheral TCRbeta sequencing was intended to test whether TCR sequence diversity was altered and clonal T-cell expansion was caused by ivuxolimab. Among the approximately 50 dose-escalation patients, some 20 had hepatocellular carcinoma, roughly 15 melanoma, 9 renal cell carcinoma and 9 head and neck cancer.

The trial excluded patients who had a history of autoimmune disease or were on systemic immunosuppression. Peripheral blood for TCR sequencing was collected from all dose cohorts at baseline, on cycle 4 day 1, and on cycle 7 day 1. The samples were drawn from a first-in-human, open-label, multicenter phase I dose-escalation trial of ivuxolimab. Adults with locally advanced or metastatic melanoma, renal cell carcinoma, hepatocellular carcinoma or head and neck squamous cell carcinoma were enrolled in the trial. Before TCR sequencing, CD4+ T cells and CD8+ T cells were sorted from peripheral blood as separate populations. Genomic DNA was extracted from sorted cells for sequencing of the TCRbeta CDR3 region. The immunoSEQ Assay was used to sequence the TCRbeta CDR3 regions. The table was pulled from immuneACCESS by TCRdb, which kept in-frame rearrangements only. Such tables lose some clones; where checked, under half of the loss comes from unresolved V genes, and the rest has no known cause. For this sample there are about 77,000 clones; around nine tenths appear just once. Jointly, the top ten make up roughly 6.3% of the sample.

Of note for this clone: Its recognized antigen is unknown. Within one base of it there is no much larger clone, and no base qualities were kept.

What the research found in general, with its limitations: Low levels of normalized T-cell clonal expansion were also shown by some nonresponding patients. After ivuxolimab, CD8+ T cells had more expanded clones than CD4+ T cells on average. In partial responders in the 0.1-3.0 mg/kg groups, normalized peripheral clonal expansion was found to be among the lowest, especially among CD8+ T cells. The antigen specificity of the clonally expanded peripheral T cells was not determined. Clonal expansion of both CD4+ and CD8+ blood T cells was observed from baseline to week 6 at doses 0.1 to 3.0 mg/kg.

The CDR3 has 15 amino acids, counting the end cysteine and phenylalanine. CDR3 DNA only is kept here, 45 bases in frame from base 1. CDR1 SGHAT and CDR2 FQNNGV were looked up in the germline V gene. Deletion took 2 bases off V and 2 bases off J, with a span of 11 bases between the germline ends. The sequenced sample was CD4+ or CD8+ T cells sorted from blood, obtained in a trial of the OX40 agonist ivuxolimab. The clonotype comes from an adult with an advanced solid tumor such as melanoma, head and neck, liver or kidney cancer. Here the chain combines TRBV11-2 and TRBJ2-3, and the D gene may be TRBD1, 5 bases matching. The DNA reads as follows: TGTGCCAGCAGCTTATTGGGCAGGGCCACAGATACGCAGTATTTT. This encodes CASSLLGRATDTQYF. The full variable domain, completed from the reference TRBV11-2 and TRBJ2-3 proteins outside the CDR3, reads EAGVAQSPRYKIIEKRQSVAFWCNPISGHATLYWYQQILGQGPKLLIQFQNNGVVDDSQLPKDRFSAERLKGVDSTLKIQPAKLEDSAVYLCASSLLGRATDTQYFGPGTRLTVL.